Each of the 31 T cell receptor beta chains below was sequenced from the same sample in a study of T cell responses to AZD1222 COVID-19 vaccine. Sequenced by immunoSEQ multiplex PCR; TCRdb stores in-frame clones only, minus some. The data hold 30,000 to 35,000 clones, with approximately 80% observed a single time. The sample was peripheral blood, taken 28 days after the second AZD1222 dose. The receptors shown here come from an adult who received the AZD1222 COVID-19 vaccine.

This sequence joins TRBV11-3 and TRBJ1-1; D is unclear. V was cut by 5 bases and J by 4 bases, with 17 bases left in between. The CDR3 is 15 amino acids. Germline assignment: CDR1 SGHNT and CDR2 YENEEA. The CDR3 nucleotides read TGTGCCAGCAGCGTAAGTCGGGGAGTCGGCACTGAAGCTTTCTTT. It is translated as CASSVSRGVGTEAFF.

V usage is TRBV11-3 and J usage is TRBJ1-4, with D possibly being TRBD1 (5 bases). The CDR3 runs 15 residues. V was trimmed by 0 bases and J by 4 bases, leaving 9 bases between them. CDR1 and CDR2 from the germline V gene are SGHNT and YENEEA. In nucleotides, the CDR3 is TGTGCCAGCAGCTTAGACGCTGGGGGTAATGAAAAACTGTTTTTT. It encodes CASSLDAGGNEKLFF.

The J gene is TRBJ2-3, the V gene TRBV9; TRBD2 aligns across 7 bases. The germline V gene encodes CDR1 SGDLS and CDR2 YYNGEE. V shed 2 bases and J 0 bases; nucleotides not matched to a gene: 3. The CDR3 contains 15 residues. DNA of the CDR3: TGTGCCAGCAGCGTGGGAGGGCAGAGCACAGATACGCAGTATTTT. Amino acid sequence: CASSVGGQSTDTQYF.

The chain recombines TRBV7-6 with TRBJ1-1, with 7 bases aligning to TRBD1. Germline lookup yields CDR1 SGHVS and CDR2 FNYEAQ. This CDR3 is 15 amino acids long. After removal of 3 bases from V and 1 base from J, the junction contained 5 bases not matched to a gene. The CDR3, as DNA: TGTGCCAGCAGCTTTTCGGGGACAGAGAACACTGAAGCTTTCTTT. It codes for CASSFSGTENTEAFF.

V is TRBV15 and J is TRBJ1-3, with 7 bases matching TRBD1. The CDR3 has 16 amino acids. The germline V gene has CDR1 LNHNV and CDR2 YYDKDF (reference sequence). The V gene end was trimmed by 5 bases and the J gene end by 0 bases; junction bases not matched to a gene: 7. The CDR3 sequence is CATSSRGQSSGNTIYF. The CDR3 bases are TGTGCCACCAGCTCGAGGGGACAGAGCTCTGGAAACACCATATATTTT.

The genes are TRBV6-5 and TRBJ1-4; perhaps TRBD1 as D (6 bases). V shed 6 bases and J shed 7 bases, with 18 bases lying between them. CDR3 length equals 15 residues. Germline CDR1 MNHEY, CDR2 SVGAGI. The CDR3, as DNA: TGTGCCAGCAGACAGACAGGATCCGGCCGTGAAAAACTGTTTTTT. It yields the protein CASRQTGSGREKLFF.

The gene calls are TRBV5-1 and TRBJ1-4; maybe TRBD1 (5 bases). V was shortened by 0 bases and J by 10 bases, with 16 bases between the two germline ends. The germline V gene has CDR1 SGHRS and CDR2 YFSETQ. The length of the CDR3 is 15 residues. In nucleotides, the CDR3 is TGCGCCAGCAGCTTGGTGGGGACGGGAGGAGGAAAACTGTTTTTT. Its protein product is CASSLVGTGGGKLFF.

V and J are TRBV5-1 and TRBJ1-1; 11 nucleotides align to TRBD1. V gave up 2 bases and J gave up 4 bases; unmatched junction bases: 4. Germline V gene lookup returns CDR1 SGHRS and CDR2 YFSETQ. The CDR3 sequence is 15 residues long. The CDR3 region has the DNA TGCGCCAGCAGCTTATGGACAGGGGGCAGCACTGAAGCTTTCTTT. Protein product: CASSLWTGGSTEAFF.

The chain joins TRBV19 to TRBJ1-4; D possibly corresponds to TRBD1 (5 bases). The CDR3 totals 14 residues. Germline CDR1 is LNHDA and CDR2 is SQIVND (reference sequence). Deletions cut 5 bases from V and 5 bases from J, with 12 bases between. CDR3 nucleotide sequence: TGTGCCAGTAGTTCGGGACGGATGAATGAAAAACTGTTTTTT. As protein: CASSSGRMNEKLFF. Combining the CDR3 with reference TRBV19 and TRBJ1-4 gives the whole variable domain DGGITQSPKYLFRKEGQNVTLSCEQNLNHDAMYWYRQDPGQGLRLIYYSQIVNDFQKGDIAEGYSVSREKKESFPLTVTSAQKNPTAFYLCASSSGRMNEKLFFGSGTQLSVL.

Only a few counts were recorded for this clone. The chain's CDR3 is CAWTGGGTSNSPLHF. CDR3 nucleotide sequence: TGTGCCTGGACCGGAGGGGGGACTAGTAATTCACCCCTCCACTTT. V and J are TRBV30 and TRBJ1-6; D perhaps matches TRBD1 (6 bases). CDR3 length: 15 residues. V shed 4 bases and J shed 6 bases, with 16 bases lying between them. Germline V gene data show CDR1 as GTSNPN and CDR2 as SVGIG (reference sequence).

The chain recombines TRBV7-2 with TRBJ2-1; D is undetermined. Deletions cut 3 bases from V and 9 bases from J, with 12 bases between. The V gene's germline CDR1 is SGHTA and CDR2 FQGNSA. This CDR3 is 13 amino acids long. The CDR3: CASSFPISSEQFF. CDR3 nucleotides: TGTGCCAGCAGCTTCCCTATCTCCTCTGAGCAGTTCTTC.

The sample holds a few counts of this clone. Germline and junction disagree at one end, which may indicate a read error. The V and J genes are TRBV11-1 and TRBJ2-1; 10 nucleotides align to TRBD2. The CDR3 is 14 residues long. Germline V lookup: CDR1 SGHAT, CDR2 FQDESV (reference sequence). The CDR3 reads CATSGGGLYNEQFF. CDR3 coding DNA: TGTGCCACCAGCGGGGGGGGACTCTACAATGAGCAGTTCTTC.

This chain uses TRBV5-4 with TRBJ2-1, with 7 bases identical to TRBD1. Germline-derived CDR1 and CDR2 are SGHNT and YYREEE (reference sequence). The CDR3 loop spans 13 amino acids. Trimming removed 4 bases from V and 6 bases from J; junction bases left unmatched: 4. This CDR3 is CASSPGQTNEQFF. The CDR3 bases are TGTGCCAGCAGCCCGGGACAGACCAATGAGCAGTTCTTC.

Only one count was recorded for this clone. This chain uses TRBV11-2 with TRBJ1-6, with D perhaps matching TRBD1 (6 bases). There are 12 residues in the CDR3. Trimming took off 5 bases at V and 8 bases at J, with 7 bases between the two ends. Germline V gene sequence: CDR1 SGHAT, CDR2 FQNNGV. The CDR3 sequence: CASSAGDSPLHF. In nucleotides, the CDR3 is TGTGCCAGCAGCGCAGGGGATTCACCCCTCCACTTT.

The chain links TRBV6-4 to TRBJ2-3, with 8 bases identical to TRBD1. CDR1 and CDR2 from the germline V gene are MRHNA and SNTAGT. The CDR3 consists of 14 residues. With V trimmed by 8 bases and J by 4 bases, 8 bases remained unmatched. The CDR3 reads CASGTGGGPDTQYF. CDR3 nucleotide sequence: TGTGCCAGCGGAACAGGGGGAGGACCAGATACGCAGTATTTT.

This clone appeared a single time. The DNA for the CDR3 is TGCACCAGCAGCCATACCCGGACTAGCGGTTACAATGAGCAGTTCTTC. Amino acid sequence: CTSSHTRTSGYNEQFF. The chain employs TRBV1 and TRBJ2-1; TRBD2, the table's D call, was not compared with the DNA. TRBV1 is reported as a pseudogene. The CDR3 has 16 residues.

Worth noting for this clone: Mismatch with germline at one junction end may stem from a read error. The genes are TRBV24-1 and TRBJ2-5; the match to TRBD2 covers 9 bases. Germline V gives CDR1 KGHDR, CDR2 SFDVKD. There are 15 residues in the CDR3. In DNA form, the CDR3 reads TGTGCCACCAGTGGGCCTAGCGGGGCTCAAGGGACCCAGTACTTC. This sequence encodes CATSGPSGAQGTQYF.

The chain uses TRBV10-2 and TRBJ2-5; 10 nucleotides match TRBD2. Per germline, CDR1 WSHSY and CDR2 SAAADI. The CDR3 is 14 amino acids. J gave up 5 bases and V 6 bases, and 6 bases lay outside the gene matches. The CDR3 nucleotides are TGCGCCAGCAGGCAAGCGGGGGGGCTGGAGACCCAGTACTTC. Translated: CASRQAGGLETQYF.

A few counts support this clone. V is TRBV4-1 and J is TRBJ1-2; perhaps TRBD1 as D (6 bases). The CDR3 is 15 amino acids. V lost 2 bases and J lost 0, with 10 bases in between. The V gene's germline CDR1 is MGHRA and CDR2 YSYEKL. The CDR3 nucleotides read TGCGCCAGCAGCCAAAGACAGGAACCTAACTATGGCTACACCTTC. It translates to CASSQRQEPNYGYTF.

The V and J genes are TRBV5-8 and TRBJ2-3, with D hard to call. This CDR3 is built from 12 residues. Germline V gene lookup returns CDR1 SGHTS and CDR2 YDEGEE. V lost 2 bases and J 2 bases, leaving 3 bases between the germline ends. The CDR3 bases are TGTGCCAGCAGCTTATACACAGATACGCAGTATTTT. Protein sequence: CASSLYTDTQYF.

This clone was counted only a few times. The CDR3 loop reads CASSEGKRLQPQHF. The CDR3 DNA reads TGTGCCAGCAGTGAGGGGAAAAGACTTCAGCCCCAGCATTTT. J is TRBJ1-5 and V is TRBV2; D is uncertain. The CDR3 contains 14 residues. Germline-derived CDR1 and CDR2 are SNHLY and FYNNEI. The germline V and J ends were trimmed by 3 bases and 6 bases, with 12 bases remaining between them.

This chain links TRBV19 with TRBJ1-1; D might be TRBD1 (6 bases). CDR1 is LNHDA and CDR2 is SQIVND in the germline V gene (reference sequence). CDR3 length equals 15 residues. V was pared by 7 bases and J by 2 bases, with 17 bases between. For the CDR3, the DNA is TGTGCCAGTATGTCGGTGGAGGGGGGAAACACTGAAGCTTTCTTT. Amino acid sequence: CASMSVEGGNTEAFF.

The J gene is TRBJ2-7, the V gene TRBV4-1; 9 positions agree with TRBD2. Germline CDR1 MGHRA, CDR2 YSYEKL. Unmatched junction bases numbered 10, after V lost 1 base and J lost 6 bases. This CDR3 spans 16 amino acids. For the CDR3, the DNA is TGCGCCAGCAGCCAAGGACGTGGCGGGACTAGCCCCGAGCAGTACTTC. This gives the protein CASSQGRGGTSPEQYF.

The V and J genes are TRBV5-1 and TRBJ1-6; tentatively, D is TRBD1 (6 bases). The germline V gene has CDR1 SGHRS and CDR2 YFSETQ. V lost 4 bases and J 6 bases, leaving 14 bases between the germline ends. This CDR3 is 15 amino acids long. CDR3 sequence: CASSEDRTINSPLHF. Written as DNA, the CDR3 is TGCGCCAGCAGCGAAGACAGGACCATTAATTCACCCCTCCACTTT. Full variable domain (missing parts from reference TRBV5-1 and TRBJ1-6): KAGVTQTPRYLIKTRGQQVTLSCSPISGHRSVSWYQQTPGQGLQFLFEYFSETQRNKGNFPGRFSGRQFSNSRSEMNVSTLELGDSALYLCASSEDRTINSPLHFGNGTRLTVT.

The V call is TRBV27, the J call TRBJ2-4; 9 positions match TRBD2. With V trimmed by 5 bases and J by 0 bases, 5 bases remained unmatched. There are 16 residues in the CDR3. The V gene's germline CDR1 is MNHEY and CDR2 SMNVEV (reference sequence). In DNA form, the CDR3 reads TGTGCCAGCAGTCCCCTTAGCGGGAGAGCCAAAAACATTCAGTACTTC. This gives the protein CASSPLSGRAKNIQYF.

The rearrangement links TRBV9 to TRBJ1-2; D remains unclear. The CDR3 covers 14 residues. The germline V gene has CDR1 SGDLS and CDR2 YYNGEE. V was pared by 0 bases and J by 4 bases, with 10 bases between. The CDR3 coding sequence is TGTGCCAGCAGCGTAGACCCGGAAGGCTATGGCTACACCTTC. Protein sequence: CASSVDPEGYGYTF.

The chain links TRBV29-1 to TRBJ2-5, with D perhaps TRBD1 (5 bases). This CDR3 has 15 amino acids. Per germline, CDR1 SQVTM and CDR2 ANQGSEA. With 7 bases removed from V and 3 bases from J, the gap between germline ends came to 21 bases. In DNA form, the CDR3 reads TGCAGCGGCCTGGGGCTCGCGGTAAGGGAAGAGACCCAGTACTTC. It yields the protein CSGLGLAVREETQYF. Full variable domain (remainder filled in from reference TRBV29-1 and TRBJ2-5): SAVISQKPSRDICQRGTSLTIQCQVDSQVTMMFWYRQQPGQSLTLIATANQGSEATYESGFVIDKFPISRPNLTFSTLTVSNMSPEDSSIYLCSGLGLAVREETQYFGPGTRLLVL.

The chain is built from TRBV19 and TRBJ1-5; TRBD1 matches 8 bases. The germline gives CDR1 LNHDA, CDR2 SQIVND (reference sequence). This CDR3 has 18 residues. J was trimmed by 6 bases and V by 1 base; bases with no gene match: 14. CDR3 in amino acids: CASSIGFLTGGRGQPQHF. CDR3 nucleotide sequence: TGTGCCAGTAGTATAGGGTTCCTTACAGGGGGTCGTGGTCAGCCCCAGCATTTT.

A single count supports this clone. V usage is TRBV6-1 and J usage is TRBJ1-5; possible D gene TRBD1, 5 bases. CDR1 is MNHNS and CDR2 is SASEGT in the germline V gene. This CDR3 has 17 amino acids. Trimming took 2 bases from V and 4 from J, leaving 18 bases between them. The CDR3 sequence: CASSETFLSTGNQPQHF. In DNA, the CDR3 is TGTGCCAGCAGTGAAACTTTTCTGAGTACAGGTAATCAGCCCCAGCATTTT.

The table lists this clone with a few counts. This rearrangement joins TRBV4-1 to TRBJ1-5, with D tentatively TRBD1 (6 bases). Germline CDR1 is MGHRA and CDR2 is YSYEKL. This CDR3 contains 19 residues. V lost 0 bases to trimming and J lost 5 bases, with 23 bases between them. The DNA for the CDR3 is TGCGCCAGCAGCCAAGATGAGGGGGAGGGGCCTCCTACCGATCAGCCCCAGCATTTT. It codes for CASSQDEGEGPPTDQPQHF.

CDR3 protein: CASSLREDTQYF. CDR3 DNA: TGTGCCAGCAGCTTGCGGGAAGATACGCAGTATTTT. This chain links TRBV5-6 with TRBJ2-3, with D possibly being TRBD2 (5 bases). Germline V gene data show CDR1 as SGHDT and CDR2 as YYEEEE. Trimming removed 1 base from V and 5 bases from J, with 5 bases in between. The length of the CDR3 is 12 residues.